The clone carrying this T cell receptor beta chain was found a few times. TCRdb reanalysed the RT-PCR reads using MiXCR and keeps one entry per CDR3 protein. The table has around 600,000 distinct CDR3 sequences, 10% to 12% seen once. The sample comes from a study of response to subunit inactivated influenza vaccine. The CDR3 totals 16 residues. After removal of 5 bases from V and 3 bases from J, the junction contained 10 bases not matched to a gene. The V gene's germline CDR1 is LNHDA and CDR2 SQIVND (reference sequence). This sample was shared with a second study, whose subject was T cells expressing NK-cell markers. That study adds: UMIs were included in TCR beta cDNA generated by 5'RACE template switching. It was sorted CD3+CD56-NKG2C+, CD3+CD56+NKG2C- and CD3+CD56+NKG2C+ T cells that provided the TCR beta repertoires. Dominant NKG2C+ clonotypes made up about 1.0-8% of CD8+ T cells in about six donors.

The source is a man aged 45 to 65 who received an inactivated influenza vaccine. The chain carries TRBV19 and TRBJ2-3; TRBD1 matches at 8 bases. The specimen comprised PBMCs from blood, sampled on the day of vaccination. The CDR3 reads CASSVARTGRTDTQYF. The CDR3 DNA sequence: TGTGCCAGTAGTGTCGCCCGGACAGGGCGTACAGATACGCAGTATTTT.